This TCR beta chain was captured by sequencing in a study of blood T cell repertoires in COVID-19 (dated by TCRdb to about 2020). With respect to the entire study: The collaborator samples originated in the United States, Italy and Spain and spanned the acute and convalescent phases of COVID-19. The sample metadata nearly always contained a de-identified subject ID, COVID-19 status, age in years and sex. Deeply sampled blood TCRbeta repertoires from subjects exposed to, actively infected with, or recovered from COVID-19 were included in the dataset. Samples came from the ongoing ImmuneRACE study (first 160 participants) plus 1,254 subjects from 6 global collaborators. The prospective study material was composed of cDNA or gDNA derived from T cells, B-cell-depleted T cells, or PBMCs. Where HLA class I and class II types were available, the types were taken from metadata supplied by the sample provider, not from assay-based typing. The repertoires were released in a freely available public database intended as a resource for research on the immune response to SARS-CoV-2. Findings and caveats that apply to the study as a whole: Clinical and demographic metadata were provided uncurated, with the amount varying by source and participant.

The CDR3 runs 16 residues from the cysteine to the phenylalanine. Left in the record is the CDR3 DNA by itself, 48 bases read in frame from the first base. V loses 1 base at its end and J loses 4 bases; junction bases beyond the gene matches: 9. Concerning this clone: This clone's antigen is unknown. No qualities accompany the bases; no much larger clone lies one base away.

The immunoSEQ Assay, a bias-controlled multiplex PCR, was used to amplify TCRbeta CDR3 regions from genomic DNA. As for the original processing: Nucleated cell counts per sample were estimated from amplification of reference gene primers within the assay. Sequence reads were collapsed and filtered to measure the absolute abundance of every unique TCRbeta CDR3 rearrangement. For each sample, productive Simpson clonality was calculated by taking the square root of Simpson's diversity index across productive rearrangements. TCRdb re-hosts the immuneACCESS table, in-frame sequences only. Its copies lack some clones; in the studies checked, an unresolved V gene accounts for under half of them, and the cause for the rest is not known. The DNA gave D and trimming, while V, J and clone size come from that table. The sample has 150,000 to 200,000 clones on record, around 93% of them singletons. Roughly 5% of the sample lies in the top ten.

Collaborating institutions collected whole blood in K2EDTA tubes following their own protocols. For TCRbeta analysis, collaborators shipped samples in one of three forms: frozen whole blood, isolated PBMCs, or DNA extracted from either of those sample types. The rearranged chain carries TRBV5-3 and TRBJ1-1, with TRBD1 matching 8 junction bases. TRBV5-3 is reported as an ORF; its role is uncertain. This clonotype was obtained from a woman aged 45-59 years with acute or convalescent COVID-19. Input material: peripheral blood. The nucleotide sequence is TGTGCCAGAAGCTTGCGGCAGGGGGCGCCGAGCACTGAAGCTTTCTTT. It translates as CARSLRQGAPSTEAFF.